Each of the 20 T cell receptor beta chains below was sequenced from the same sample in a study of PD-1 blockade in classical Hodgkin lymphoma. TCRdb keeps only in-frame clones here, not all; method: immunoSEQ multiplex PCR. The table shows approximately 99,000 clones, with approximately 90% occurring only once. Every single patient, without exception, relapsed after autologous stem cell transplantation, and brentuximab vedotin exposure varied. The source material was peripheral blood mononuclear cells (PBMCs), sampled before the second cycle of nivolumab. All receptors come from a human donor with classical Hodgkin lymphoma.

The chain carries TRBV25-1 and TRBJ2-7; 8 bases are a match to TRBD2. V gave up 3 bases and J gave up 11 bases; unmatched junction bases: 15. In germline, CDR1 is MGHDK, CDR2 SYGVNS. CDR3 length equals 15 residues. The CDR3 is CASSDLAGGRDTEYF. The CDR3 nucleotides read TGTGCCAGCAGTGACCTAGCGGGTGGGAGGGATACGGAGTACTTC.

J is TRBJ1-5 and V is TRBV7-2; D gene uncertain. There are 15 residues in the CDR3. Trimming cost V 4 bases and J 3 bases, with 13 bases left between them. Germline V CDR1 and CDR2: SGHTA, FQGNSA. This chain's CDR3 is CASSYNRNSNQPQHF. The CDR3 DNA reads TGTGCCAGCAGCTACAATCGGAACTCCAATCAGCCCCAGCATTTT.

The V gene is TRBV5-6, the J gene TRBJ2-1; tentative D call: TRBD2 (6 bases). The germline gives CDR1 SGHDT, CDR2 YYEEEE. CDR3 length: 15 amino acids. V lost 4 bases and J 7 bases, leaving 18 bases between the germline ends. CDR3 nucleotides: TGTGCCAGCAGCCGCGTTGGGCGGGACGAGAATGAGCAGTTCTTC. Translation: CASSRVGRDENEQFF.

CDR3 residues: CSVPGGAPRYGYTF. CDR3 in DNA: TGCAGCGTTCCAGGGGGGGCCCCTCGGTATGGCTACACCTTC. This rearrangement joins TRBV29-1 to TRBJ1-2; TRBD1 aligns across 7 bases. Per germline, CDR1 SQVTM and CDR2 ANQGSEA. The CDR3 length is 14 residues. Trimming at V came to 5 bases and at J to 5 bases, leaving 11 bases not matched to a gene. The whole variable domain, filled in from reference TRBV29-1 and TRBJ1-2, reads SAVISQKPSRDICQRGTSLTIQCQVDSQVTMMFWYRQQPGQSLTLIATANQGSEATYESGFVIDKFPISRPNLTFSTLTVSNMSPEDSSIYLCSVPGGAPRYGYTFGSGTRLTVV.

The genes are TRBV4-2 and TRBJ2-5, with 9 bases that match TRBD1. The DNA end lines up better with TRBJ2-7; the J call may be wrong. The CDR3 consists of 14 residues. Germline CDR1 reads LGHNA; CDR2 reads YNFKEQ. CDR3 amino acids: CASSTRTGEDEQYF. CDR3 nucleotide sequence: TGTGCCAGCAGCACGCGGACAGGGGAGGACGAGCAGTACTTC.

The rearrangement links TRBV2 to TRBJ2-3; D remains ambiguous. CDR1 and CDR2 from the germline V gene are SNHLY and FYNNEI. V gave up 4 bases and J gave up 6 bases, with 8 bases separating them. The CDR3 totals 12 residues. CDR3 sequence: CASSGLGDTQYF. CDR3 in DNA: TGTGCCAGCAGTGGTTTGGGTGATACGCAGTATTTT.

In this sample, this clone is medium-sized (0.01 to 0.1%). The V call is TRBV30, the J call TRBJ2-7, with 9 bases identical to TRBD2. Germline loops: CDR1 GTSNPN, CDR2 SVGIG (reference sequence). The CDR3 is 15 amino acids. J was trimmed by 4 bases and V by 2 bases; bases with no gene match: 9. This CDR3 reads CAWSHSGRGVYEQYF. The DNA for the CDR3 is TGTGCCTGGAGTCATAGCGGGAGAGGGGTTTACGAGCAGTACTTC.

V gene TRBV9 combines with J gene TRBJ2-5; D is unresolved. Trimming removed 0 bases at V and 2 bases at J, with 11 bases between. Germline-derived CDR1 and CDR2 are SGDLS and YYNGEE. This CDR3 comprises 15 residues. CDR3 bases: TGTGCCAGCAGCGTAGGGGCCGGAAATCAAGAGACCCAGTACTTC. It translates to CASSVGAGNQETQYF.

This clone was counted a single time. The J gene is TRBJ2-5, the V gene TRBV6-6; 8 nucleotides agree with TRBD1. Unmatched junction bases numbered 9, after V lost 2 bases and J lost 4 bases. The CDR3 is 16 amino acids. Germline values: CDR1 MNHNY, CDR2 SVGAGI (reference sequence). The CDR3 bases are TGTGCCAGCAGTTACCCGCTTGACAGGGGACTAGAGACCCAGTACTTC. Its translation: CASSYPLDRGLETQYF.

The rearrangement uses TRBV28 and TRBJ2-2; D is unclear. Germline V gives CDR1 MDHEN, CDR2 SYDVKM. Trimming took 8 bases from V and 7 from J, leaving 8 bases between them. This CDR3 spans 11 amino acids. The CDR3 coding sequence is TGTGCCAGCCAGAAGGTCGGGGAGCTGTTTTTT. It is translated as CASQKVGELFF.

This clone was detected once. V and J are TRBV6-1 and TRBJ2-7; D uncertain. CDR1 is MNHNS and CDR2 is SASEGT in the germline V gene. The CDR3 is 11 residues long. V was trimmed by 4 bases and J by 6 bases, leaving 7 bases between them. The CDR3 here is CASSGLGEQYF. CDR3 sequence (DNA): TGTGCCAGCAGTGGGCTTGGCGAGCAGTACTTC.

This clone appeared once. This chain links TRBV28 with TRBJ1-5; 9 bases map to TRBD1. V gave up 6 bases and J gave up 2 bases; unmatched junction bases: 11. Germline-derived CDR1 and CDR2 are MDHEN and SYDVKM. The CDR3 spans 17 residues. CDR3 DNA sequence: TGTGCCAGCAGCCCCGACAGGGGGGTCCGCGGCAATCAGCCCCAGCATTTT. Its protein is CASSPDRGVRGNQPQHF.

The chain is built from TRBV2 and TRBJ1-2, with D maybe TRBD1 (5 bases). Germline assignment: CDR1 SNHLY and CDR2 FYNNEI. Between the trimmed V and J ends, which lost 9 bases and 2 bases, there was a span of 10 bases. This CDR3 region has 12 residues. The CDR3, as DNA: TGTGCCAGGGGGACGGGGAACTATGGCTACACCTTC. This encodes CARGTGNYGYTF.

This CDR3 is CATTRDRYRLAGLASTDTQYF. CDR3 nucleotides: TGTGCCACCACCCGGGACAGGTACCGGCTAGCGGGTCTAGCTAGCACAGATACGCAGTATTTT. V is TRBV28 and J is TRBJ2-3; D assignment may be TRBD1 or TRBD2 (8 bases each). V was clipped by 10 bases and J by 0 bases, with 35 bases between them. Germline-derived CDR1 and CDR2 are MDHEN and SYDVKM. The CDR3 has 21 amino acids.

This chain connects TRBV4-1 to TRBJ2-5; D ambiguous. The CDR3 runs 15 residues. V was trimmed by 4 bases and J by 5 bases, leaving 17 bases between them. CDR1 MGHRA and CDR2 YSYEKL come from the germline V gene. CDR3 loop: CASSPPNRIQETQYF. In DNA, the CDR3 is TGCGCCAGCAGCCCCCCAAACCGAATCCAGGAGACCCAGTACTTC.

This chain uses TRBV7-6 with TRBJ2-1; tentatively, D is TRBD2 (6 bases). The germline gives CDR1 SGHVS, CDR2 FNYEAQ. The ends were cut back, 1 base at V and 2 bases at J, with 12 bases in the middle. The CDR3 totals 16 residues. The CDR3: CASSLGGMGTYNEQFF. CDR3 nucleotide sequence: TGTGCCAGCAGCTTAGGCGGGATGGGGACCTACAATGAGCAGTTCTTC.

The chain recombines TRBV6-4 with TRBJ2-6, with unresolved D. Trimming left V 3 bases short and J 3 bases short, with 12 bases between. The CDR3 runs to 16 residues. CDR1 is MRHNA and CDR2 is SNTAGT in the germline V gene. CDR3 coding DNA: TGTGCCAGCAGTGAATCGTCCACGCATGGGGCCAACGTCCTGACTTTC. Its translation: CASSESSTHGANVLTF.

The chain links TRBV11-2 to TRBJ2-2; D is ambiguous. CDR1 SGHAT and CDR2 FQNNGV come from the germline V gene. This CDR3 is 14 amino acids long. V was cut by 1 base and J by 7 bases, with 10 bases left in between. CDR3 residues: CASSLALSGGELFF. The CDR3 DNA reads as TGTGCCAGCAGCTTAGCCCTCTCGGGCGGGGAGCTGTTTTTT. The full variable domain, with the rest looked up from reference TRBV11-2 and TRBJ2-2, is EAGVAQSPRYKIIEKRQSVAFWCNPISGHATLYWYQQILGQGPKLLIQFQNNGVVDDSQLPKDRFSAERLKGVDSTLKIQPAKLEDSAVYLCASSLALSGGELFFGEGSRLTVL.

The gene calls are TRBV7-2 and TRBJ1-1; TRBD1 matches 7 bases. The CDR3 consists of 16 residues. Trimming at V came to 2 bases and at J to 3 bases, leaving 9 bases not matched to a gene. Per the germline V gene, CDR1 is SGHTA and CDR2 is FQGNSA. The CDR3 region has the DNA TGTGCCAGCAGCTTAATTACAGGGGTTAAACACACTGAAGCTTTCTTT. Its protein is CASSLITGVKHTEAFF. Full variable domain (rest looked up from reference TRBV7-2 and TRBJ1-1): GAGVSQSPSNKVTEKGKDVELRCDPISGHTALYWYRQSLGQGLEFLIYFQGNSAPDKSGLPSDRFSAERTGGSVSTLTIQRTQQEDSAVYLCASSLITGVKHTEAFFGQGTRLTVV.

The rearrangement uses TRBV6-5 and TRBJ1-2, with D maybe TRBD1 (5 bases). Germline CDR1 MNHEY, CDR2 SVGAGI. Trimming left V 5 bases short and J 3 bases short, with 16 bases between. CDR3 size: 15 residues. CDR3 region: CASSQDSPGYYGYTF. CDR3 nucleotides: TGTGCCAGCAGTCAAGACTCCCCAGGGTACTATGGCTACACCTTC.